These 5 T cell receptor beta chains originate from one sample sequenced in a study of shared clonotypes between healthy human individuals. Naive CD8 cells were CD45RO-negative, positively selected for CCR7, excluding terminally differentiated effector memory CD45RA+ cells. The repertoire was sequenced with immunoSEQ multiplex PCR; TCRdb's copy has only in-frame clones and lacks some. The repertoire holds about 2,100,000 clones, with approximately 94% as singletons. Sequences were obtained from naive CD8+ T cells from PBMCs. These receptors were collected from a man in his late teens or twenties in good health. Some clones in this sample may be carry-over from other donors' samples.

This clone was counted a single time. This rearrangement joins TRBV7-7 to TRBJ2-5; no firm D call. Trimming shortened V by 0 bases and J by 2 bases, and 7 bases separated the two germline ends. The CDR3 consists of 14 residues. The germline V gene has CDR1 SSHAT and CDR2 FNYEAQ (reference sequence). CDR3 bases: TGTGCCAGCAGCTTAGCGCTACAACAAGAGACCCAGTACTTC. This codes for CASSLALQQETQYF. Full variable domain (outside the CDR3, taken from reference TRBV7-7 and TRBJ2-5): GAGVSQSPRYKVTKRGQDVTLRCDPISSHATLYWYQQALGQGPEFLTYFNYEAQPDKSGLPSDRFSAERPEGSISTLTIQRTEQRDSAMYRCASSLALQQETQYFGPGTRLLVL.

J is TRBJ1-5 and V is TRBV28, with D perhaps matching TRBD1 (5 bases). V lost 3 bases and J 5 bases, leaving 11 bases between the germline ends. Germline V lookup: CDR1 MDHEN, CDR2 SYDVKM. The CDR3 sequence is 14 residues long. CDR3 coding DNA: TGTGCCAGCAGTTTTAGGGGTCGGGATCAGCCCCAGCATTTT. Translation: CASSFRGRDQPQHF.

The CDR3 DNA is TGTGCCAGCAGTTTACGTCCGTTAAGCGATGAGCAGTTCTTC. It translates to CASSLRPLSDEQFF. V usage is TRBV27 and J usage is TRBJ2-1, with no clear D. Trimming removed 2 bases at V and 8 bases at J, with 13 bases between. Germline V CDR1 and CDR2: MNHEY, SMNVEV (reference sequence). This CDR3 region has 14 residues.

This clone showed up just once. The chain uses TRBV27 and TRBJ2-3; perhaps TRBD1 as D (6 bases). The CDR3 covers 15 residues. The V end lost 3 bases, the J end lost 4 bases, and 14 bases lay between the germline ends. Germline-derived CDR1 and CDR2 are MNHEY and SMNVEV (reference sequence). The CDR3: CASSFLQGQADTQYF. The CDR3 nucleotides read TGTGCCAGCAGTTTCCTCCAGGGGCAAGCAGATACGCAGTATTTT.

The CDR3 loop is CASSDRDADTQYF. Written as DNA, the CDR3 is TGTGCCAGCAGTGACAGGGACGCAGATACGCAGTATTTT. The chain employs TRBV2 and TRBJ2-3; possibly TRBD1 or TRBD2 for D (5 bases each). CDR1 SNHLY and CDR2 FYNNEI come from the germline V gene. The CDR3 contains 13 residues. V was shortened by 3 bases and J by 4 bases, with 8 bases between the two germline ends. Looking up the rest from reference TRBV2 and TRBJ2-3 gives the full variable domain: EPEVTQTPSHQVTQMGQEVILRCVPISNHLYFYWYRQILGQKVEFLVSFYNNEISEKSEIFDDQFSVERPDGSNFTLKIRSTKLEDSAMYFCASSDRDADTQYFGPGTRLTVL.